This T cell receptor (beta chain) was recorded in a study of blood T cell repertoires in COVID-19. Study-level information: Spain, Italy and the United States supplied samples that represented acute and convalescent COVID-19. T cells, B-cell-depleted T cells, or PBMCs supplied cDNA or gDNA.

Trimming removed 4 bases from V and 4 bases from J; junction bases left unmatched: 6. The V gene's germline CDR1 is KGHSH and CDR2 LQKENI. The CDR3 has 15 residues. Per the study methods: Reference gene primer amplification yielded estimated nucleated cell counts. This table comes from immunoSEQ multiplex PCR, and its TCRdb copy is limited to in-frame clones, with some not included. The V and J calls and the clone size are those of that table, but D and trimming were determined from the DNA. The table has around 70,000 clones, about four fifths seen once. The sequence was collected from a human donor in a cohort sampled during active COVID-19. Sequencing used peripheral blood. The V call is TRBV18, the J call TRBJ2-2; 7 bases agree with TRBD2. This chain's CDR3 is CASSLGAGSTGELFF. The CDR3, as DNA: TGTGCCAGCTCACTTGGAGCGGGAAGCACCGGGGAGCTGTTTTTT.